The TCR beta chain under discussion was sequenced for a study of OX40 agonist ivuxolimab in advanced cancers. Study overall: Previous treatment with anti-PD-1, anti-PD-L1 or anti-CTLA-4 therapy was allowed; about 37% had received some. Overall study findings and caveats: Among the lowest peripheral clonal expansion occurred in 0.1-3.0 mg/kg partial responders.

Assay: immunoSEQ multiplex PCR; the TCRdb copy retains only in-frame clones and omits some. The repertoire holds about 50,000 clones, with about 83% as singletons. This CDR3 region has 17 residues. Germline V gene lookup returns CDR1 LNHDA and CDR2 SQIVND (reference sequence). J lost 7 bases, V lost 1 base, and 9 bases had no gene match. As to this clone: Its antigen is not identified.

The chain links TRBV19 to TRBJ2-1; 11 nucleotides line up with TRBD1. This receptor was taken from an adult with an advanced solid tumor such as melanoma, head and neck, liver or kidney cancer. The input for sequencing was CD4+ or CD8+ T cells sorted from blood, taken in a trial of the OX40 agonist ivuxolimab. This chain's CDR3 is CASSIVPGTGGSNEQFF. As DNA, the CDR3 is TGTGCCAGTAGTATAGTCCCGGGGACAGGGGGGAGTAATGAGCAGTTCTTC.